One and the same sample provided the 19 T cell receptor beta chains below, sequenced in a study of T cells in Graves' hyperthyroidism and ophthalmopathy. Amplified regions were TCR beta CDR3 sequences from RNA transcripts. The TCR CDR3 was amplified in a first-round RT-PCR using the HTBI primer set. From the multiplex PCR reads, TCRdb called clonotypes with MiXCR, one entry per CDR3 protein. This table has fewer than 700,000 distinct CDR3 sequences, more than 15% appearing once. Sequenced input: blood. The receptors stem from a woman between 18 and 29 years old with Graves' ophthalmopathy.

This clonotype occurred a few times. V gene TRBV9 combines with J gene TRBJ2-1, with 8 bases aligning to TRBD2. Germline V gene lookup returns CDR1 SGDLS and CDR2 YYNGEE. The CDR3 is 16 amino acids. After removal of 3 bases from V and 2 bases from J, the junction contained 7 bases not matched to a gene. The DNA for the CDR3 is TGTGCCAGCAGCGCCGGAGGTAGCGGGGCCTACAATGAGCAGTTCTTC. It yields the protein CASSAGGSGAYNEQFF.

The rearrangement joins TRBV6-1 to TRBJ2-1; TRBD1 might be the D (5 bases). The CDR3 contains 17 residues. The germline gives CDR1 MNHNS, CDR2 SASEGT. V lost 0 bases and J 7 bases, leaving 19 bases between the germline ends. The CDR3 DNA reads as TGTGCCAGCAGTGAAGCGCTTCGAGGCAGGGAAAAGAATGAGCAGTTCTTC. Translating it yields CASSEALRGREKNEQFF.

This rearrangement joins TRBV20-1 to TRBJ2-5, with 7 bases fitting TRBD2. J lost 5 bases, V lost 6 bases, and 27 bases had no gene match. The CDR3 covers 19 residues. CDR1 and CDR2 (germline): DFQATT, SNEGSKA (reference sequence). The CDR3 nucleotides read TGCAGTGCCGTACCCAACGGCGGGAGTCTATCAAGTGTAACGGAGACCCAGTACTTC. This codes for CSAVPNGGSLSSVTETQYF.

Many counts were recorded for this clonotype. This chain connects TRBV3-1 to TRBJ2-2, with D possibly called TRBD1 or TRBD2 (6 bases each). CDR1 is LGHDT, CDR2 YNNKEL, per germline (reference sequence). This CDR3 has 15 residues. The ends were cut back, 1 base at V and 6 bases at J, with 12 bases in the middle. The CDR3 DNA is TGTGCCAGCAGCCAAGGTACAGGGAGGTCCGGGGAGCTGTTTTTT. The encoded protein is CASSQGTGRSGELFF.

This rearrangement joins TRBV6-2 or TRBV6-3 to TRBJ2-7; D is unresolved. CDR1 and CDR2 from the germline V gene are MNHEY and SVGEGT. Trimming cost V 3 bases and J 5 bases, with 5 bases left between them. The CDR3 has 11 residues. CDR3 sequence reads: CASSYPHEQYF. Written as DNA, the CDR3 is TGTGCCAGCAGTTATCCGCACGAGCAGTACTTC.

V and J are TRBV6-1 and TRBJ1-2; D uncertain. V was pared by 7 bases and J by 1 base, with 16 bases between. Germline V CDR1 and CDR2: MNHNS, SASEGT. CDR3 length: 15 residues. CDR3 in amino acids: CASNTPVQLNYGYTF. The CDR3 DNA sequence: TGTGCCAGCAATACCCCAGTCCAACTTAACTATGGCTACACCTTC.

J is TRBJ2-1 and V is TRBV7-2, with D tentatively TRBD1 (6 bases). The CDR3 spans 15 residues. V lost 1 base, J lost 12 bases, and 19 bases lay in between. Germline V gene data show CDR1 as SGHTA and CDR2 as FQGNSA. In DNA form, the CDR3 reads TGTGCCAGCAGCTTAGGGGGGATACAGGGCTATGGGCAGTTCTTC. Amino acid sequence: CASSLGGIQGYGQFF.

The V gene is TRBV9, the J gene TRBJ1-2; D gene uncertain. This CDR3 has 14 residues. V lost 4 bases to trimming and J lost 1 base, with 11 bases between them. Looked up from germline, CDR1 is SGDLS and CDR2 is YYNGEE. The CDR3 nucleotides read TGTGCCAGCAGCCCAAACCCCAGTAACTATGGCTACACCTTC. Translation: CASSPNPSNYGYTF.

CDR3 loop: CASSVVLAGGAQYF. The CDR3 DNA is TGTGCCAGCAGCGTAGTCCTAGCGGGGGGAGCGCAGTATTTT. The rearrangement joins TRBV9 to TRBJ2-3; 11 bases are a match to TRBD2. CDR3 length: 14 amino acids. The V segment lost 0 bases and the J segment 10 bases; nucleotides outside the gene matches: 4. CDR1 is SGDLS, CDR2 YYNGEE, per germline. Together with reference TRBV9 and TRBJ2-3, the CDR3 gives the full variable domain: DSGVTQTPKHLITATGQRVTLRCSPRSGDLSVYWYQQSLDQGLQFLIQYYNGEERAKGNILERFSAQQFPDLHSELNLSSLELGDSALYFCASSVVLAGGAQYFGPGTRLTVL.

The V call is TRBV6-1, the J call TRBJ2-1, with 10 bases fitting TRBD1. This CDR3 is built from 15 residues. The germline CDR1 and CDR2 sequences are MNHNS and SASEGT. The ends lost 1 base at V and 6 bases at J; junction bases unmatched: 3. CDR3 protein: CASSEETGGFNEQFF. CDR3 DNA: TGTGCCAGCAGTGAAGAGACAGGGGGCTTCAATGAGCAGTTCTTC.

Details on this clonotype: A single base separates this from a much larger clone, so it may be a read error. The chain is built from TRBV5-1 and TRBJ1-1; possibly TRBD1 for D (6 bases). Germline V gene sequence: CDR1 SGHRS, CDR2 YFSETQ. The CDR3 length is 13 residues. CDR3 DNA sequence: TGCGCCAGCAGCTCCGGGGGGGACACTGGAGCTTTCTTT. Translation gives CASSSGGDTGAFF.

The chain links TRBV28 to TRBJ1-2; D is unclear. Germline V lookup: CDR1 MDHEN, CDR2 SYDVKM. With 7 bases removed from V and 4 bases from J, the gap between germline ends came to 13 bases. This CDR3 contains 13 residues. The CDR3 here is CASNIGLSYGYTF. Written as DNA, the CDR3 is TGTGCCAGCAACATAGGGCTCTCCTATGGCTACACCTTC.

The V call is TRBV29-1, the J call TRBJ1-5, with D hard to call. Germline V gives CDR1 SQVTM, CDR2 ANQGSEA. The CDR3 totals 14 residues. V was trimmed by 5 bases and J by 4 bases, leaving 15 bases between them. The CDR3 nucleotides are TGCAGCGTTAGTAACGGTCGCGGGAATCAGCCCCAGCATTTT. Its translation is CSVSNGRGNQPQHF.

Only a few counts were recorded for this clonotype. The chain has TRBV19 and TRBJ2-1, with 13 bases lining up with TRBD2. Germline V CDR1 and CDR2: LNHDA, SQIVND (reference sequence). The CDR3 has 16 amino acids. V lost 11 bases, J lost 5 bases, and 12 bases stayed unmatched. For the CDR3, the DNA is TGTGCCGTAGAGGGGACTAGCGGGATCGTCGACAATGAGCAGTTCTTC. Protein: CAVEGTSGIVDNEQFF.

This clonotype came up a few times. The chain is built from TRBV3-1 and TRBJ1-6; TRBD1 agrees at 9 bases. Trimming cost V 1 base and J 8 bases; bases outside gene matches: 12. The CDR3 extends over 18 amino acids. Germline CDR1 LGHDT, CDR2 YNNKEL (reference sequence). CDR3 residues: CASSQVTIVQGADSPLHF. The CDR3 coding sequence is TGTGCCAGCAGCCAAGTGACTATCGTACAGGGGGCGGATTCACCCCTCCACTTT.

This clonotype was counted ten times or more. V gene TRBV6-5 combines with J gene TRBJ1-2; the match to TRBD1 covers 8 bases. The germline CDR1 and CDR2 sequences are MNHEY and SVGAGI. V gave up 2 bases and J gave up 6 bases; unmatched junction bases: 5. The CDR3 runs to 14 residues. Written as DNA, the CDR3 is TGTGCCAGCAGTTACGACAGGGGTACCCATGGCTACACCTTC. Protein: CASSYDRGTHGYTF.

There are many counts of this clonotype. The chain employs TRBV28 and TRBJ1-6, with D uncertain. The ends were cut back, 3 bases at V and 7 bases at J, with 7 bases in the middle. The V gene's germline CDR1 is MDHEN and CDR2 SYDVKM. The CDR3 has 13 residues. DNA for the CDR3: TGTGCCAGCAGTTTTAAGCAGAATTCACCCCTCCACTTT. It encodes CASSFKQNSPLHF.

This clonotype was observed a handful of times. The CDR3 DNA reads as TGTGCCAGCATTAGCGCTTTCCAAGAGACCCAGTACTTC. This gives the protein CASISAFQETQYF. The chain links TRBV6-2 or TRBV6-3 to TRBJ2-5, with D possibly being TRBD2 (5 bases). V shed 7 bases and J shed 1 base, with 10 bases lying between them. The germline V gene has CDR1 MNHEY and CDR2 SVGEGT. The CDR3 extends over 13 amino acids.

The rearrangement uses TRBV6-1 and TRBJ2-7; 8 bases agree with TRBD1. Germline CDR1 reads MNHNS; CDR2 reads SASEGT. CDR3 size: 14 residues. The V gene end was trimmed by 8 bases and the J gene end by 3 bases; junction bases not matched to a gene: 9. The DNA for the CDR3 is TGTGCCAGCCCCTCCAGGACAGGGAGCTACGAGCAGTACTTC. It codes for CASPSRTGSYEQYF.